The 18 T cell receptor beta chains listed next were all sequenced from one sample in a study of technical replicates of blood from a few donors. Libraries were prepared by immunoSEQ multiplex PCR; TCRdb keeps only in-frame clonotypes and omits some of them. The table shows about 70,000 clones, with roughly 93% occurring only once. The sample consisted of T cells isolated from PBMCs. The receptors stem from a human donor in good health.

The chain has TRBV9 and TRBJ2-7; TRBD1 is a possible D gene (6 bases). The germline V gene has CDR1 SGDLS and CDR2 YYNGEE. The V gene lost 0 bases and the J gene lost 5 bases, with 15 bases spanning the gap. CDR3 length: 15 residues. DNA of the CDR3: TGTGCCAGCAGCGTAGCTTTTGGTCAGGGGAACGAGCAGTACTTC. Its translation is CASSVAFGQGNEQYF.

The chain joins TRBV28 to TRBJ2-3; tentative D call: TRBD1 (5 bases). Trimming left V 3 bases short and J 2 bases short, with 6 bases between. Germline values: CDR1 MDHEN, CDR2 SYDVKM. The CDR3 length is 13 residues. CDR3 loop: CASSFGATDTQYF. CDR3 bases: TGTGCCAGCAGTTTTGGGGCCACAGATACGCAGTATTTT.

J is TRBJ1-2 and V is TRBV5-1; possibly TRBD1 for D (6 bases). The CDR3 consists of 13 residues. Trimming cost V 4 bases and J 2 bases, with 9 bases left between them. Per the germline V gene, CDR1 is SGHRS and CDR2 is YFSETQ. CDR3 region: CASSDTGNYGYTF. The CDR3 DNA reads TGCGCCAGCAGCGACACAGGGAACTATGGCTACACCTTC.

The chain carries TRBV11-3 and TRBJ2-7; weak D call: TRBD2 (7 bases). The CDR3 sequence is 15 residues long. V was trimmed by 2 bases and J by 7 bases, leaving 18 bases between them. Germline CDR1 is SGHNT and CDR2 is YENEEA. The CDR3 region has the DNA TGTGCCAGCAGCTTAAGGGGGGGACTCCAACATGAGCAGTACTTC. Its translation is CASSLRGGLQHEQYF.

This clone was counted a single time. The gene calls are TRBV28 and TRBJ1-2; D is unclear. Germline V gene lookup returns CDR1 MDHEN and CDR2 SYDVKM. Trimming removed 6 bases from V and 8 bases from J, with 7 bases in between. This CDR3 comprises 10 residues. The CDR3 region is CASRMQGYTF. CDR3 nucleotide sequence: TGTGCCAGCAGAATGCAGGGCTACACCTTC.

CDR3 sequence reads: CASLSSGDAYTGELFF. The CDR3 DNA sequence: TGTGCCAGTCTAAGTTCGGGGGATGCCTACACCGGGGAGCTGTTTTTT. The V and J genes are TRBV19 and TRBJ2-2; possible D gene TRBD2, 6 bases. CDR3 size: 16 residues. CDR1 and CDR2 from the germline V gene are LNHDA and SQIVND (reference sequence). Trimming took off 8 bases at V and 3 bases at J, with 19 bases between the two ends.

V is TRBV12-2 and J is TRBJ2-6; the table's TRBD2 call for D was not verified on the DNA. TRBV12-2 is annotated as a pseudogene. The CDR3 is 18 amino acids. Written as DNA, the CDR3 is TGTGCAAGTCGCTTAGATCGGTGGTCGAGGCCTGGGGCCAACGTCCTGACTTTC. Amino acid sequence: CASRLDRWSRPGANVLTF.

V usage is TRBV5-8 and J usage is TRBJ2-2, with 7 bases fitting TRBD1. CDR3 length: 18 residues. Germline V lookup: CDR1 SGHTS, CDR2 YDEGEE. The V segment lost 0 bases and the J segment 1 base; nucleotides outside the gene matches: 9. The CDR3 sequence is CASSLGAHRGWNTGELFF. CDR3 nucleotides: TGTGCCAGCAGCTTGGGGGCCCACAGGGGCTGGAACACCGGGGAGCTGTTTTTT.

The J gene is TRBJ2-7, the V gene TRBV2; tentatively, D is TRBD1 (5 bases). V gave up 11 bases and J gave up 2 bases, with 19 bases separating them. Germline V gene sequence: CDR1 SNHLY, CDR2 FYNNEI. The CDR3 is 14 residues long. The CDR3 coding sequence is TGTGCCTCAAGTGGGGCTCGTACTGCCTACGAGCAGTACTTC. This sequence encodes CASSGARTAYEQYF.

The J gene is TRBJ1-5, the V gene TRBV30, with D unclear. Germline loops: CDR1 GTSNPN, CDR2 SVGIG (reference sequence). The V end was cut by 4 bases, the J end by 3 bases, with 10 bases between. The CDR3 runs to 13 residues. This chain's CDR3 is CAWNRVINQPQHF. The CDR3 region has the DNA TGTGCCTGGAACCGAGTAATCAATCAGCCCCAGCATTTT.

The V gene is TRBV19, the J gene TRBJ2-3; 7 bases are shared with TRBD2. The CDR3 is 15 amino acids. V gave up 4 bases and J gave up 3 bases; unmatched junction bases: 7. Germline V gene lookup returns CDR1 LNHDA and CDR2 SQIVND (reference sequence). CDR3 bases: TGTGCCAGTAGTAAGGGCGGGAGCGCAACAGATACGCAGTATTTT. Amino acids: CASSKGGSATDTQYF.

This chain joins TRBV29-1 and TRBJ2-5, with 7 bases matching TRBD1. This CDR3 comprises 13 residues. The V and J ends lost 6 bases and 1 base, in that order; junction bases with no gene match: 5. CDR1 SQVTM and CDR2 ANQGSEA come from the germline V gene. CDR3 sequence: CSVLDRAQETQYF. The DNA for the CDR3 is TGCAGCGTCCTAGACAGGGCCCAAGAGACCCAGTACTTC.

The V and J genes are TRBV4-1 and TRBJ1-2, with TRBD1 matching over 7 bases. Trimming removed 0 bases from V and 4 bases from J; junction bases left unmatched: 14. Germline CDR1 and CDR2: MGHRA and YSYEKL. This CDR3 is 18 amino acids long. Written as DNA, the CDR3 is TGCGCCAGCAGCCAAGATCGGGTCGGGTGGGACAGCGGCTATGGCTACACCTTC. It specifies CASSQDRVGWDSGYGYTF.

This rearrangement joins TRBV15 to TRBJ2-3; tentatively, D is TRBD2 (5 bases). Looked up from germline, CDR1 is LNHNV and CDR2 is YYDKDF (reference sequence). V was clipped by 6 bases and J by 2 bases, with 21 bases between them. The CDR3 sequence is 17 residues long. CDR3 nucleotide sequence: TGTGCCACCAGGGGAAGGGCTCGCCTGGAGGTCACAGATACGCAGTATTTT. The encoded protein is CATRGRARLEVTDTQYF. Filled out from reference TRBV15 and TRBJ2-3, the complete variable domain reads DAMVIQNPRYQVTQFGKPVTLSCSQTLNHNVMYWYQQKSSQAPKLLFHYYDKDFNNEADTPDNFQSRRPNTSFCFLDIRSPGLGDTAMYLCATRGRARLEVTDTQYFGPGTRLTVL.

The chain employs TRBV4-3 and TRBJ1-4, with D possibly TRBD1 on 6 matching bases. The CDR3 is 15 amino acids. Germline values: CDR1 LGHNA, CDR2 YSLEER. Trimming removed 2 bases at V and 7 bases at J, with 14 bases between. CDR3 sequence reads: CASSQLQGTIEKLFF. The CDR3 nucleotides read TGCGCCAGCAGCCAACTACAGGGTACGATTGAAAAACTGTTTTTT.

This clone was counted a few times. This rearrangement joins TRBV28 to TRBJ1-1; D ambiguous. V was pared by 2 bases and J by 1 base, with 11 bases between. Germline CDR1 reads MDHEN; CDR2 reads SYDVKM. The CDR3 contains 15 residues. In nucleotides, the CDR3 is TGTGCCAGCAGTTTAAGCCCGTACAGGAACACTGAAGCTTTCTTT. Its protein product is CASSLSPYRNTEAFF. Based on the CDR3 plus reference TRBV28 and TRBJ1-1, the full variable domain is DVKVTQSSRYLVKRTGEKVFLECVQDMDHENMFWYRQDPGLGLRLIYFSYDVKMKEKGDIPEGYSVSREKKERFSLILESASTNQTSMYLCASSLSPYRNTEAFFGQGTRLTVV.

This clone appeared once. The chain carries TRBV27 and TRBJ2-7; D is perhaps TRBD2 (6 bases). Germline V gene sequence: CDR1 MNHEY, CDR2 SMNVEV (reference sequence). CDR3 size: 14 residues. V shed 4 bases and J shed 3 bases, with 13 bases lying between them. CDR3 in DNA: TGTGCCAGCAGTTCTCGGCGGGACTTCTACGAGCAGTACTTC. Its translation: CASSSRRDFYEQYF.

V gene TRBV11-2 combines with J gene TRBJ1-2; D remains unclear. Trimming left V 0 bases short and J 5 bases short, with 16 bases between. This CDR3 comprises 16 residues. Germline lookup yields CDR1 SGHAT and CDR2 FQNNGV. The CDR3 region is CASSLDPHSPLYGYTF. CDR3 nucleotides: TGTGCCAGCAGCTTAGATCCCCACAGCCCCCTTTATGGCTACACCTTC.